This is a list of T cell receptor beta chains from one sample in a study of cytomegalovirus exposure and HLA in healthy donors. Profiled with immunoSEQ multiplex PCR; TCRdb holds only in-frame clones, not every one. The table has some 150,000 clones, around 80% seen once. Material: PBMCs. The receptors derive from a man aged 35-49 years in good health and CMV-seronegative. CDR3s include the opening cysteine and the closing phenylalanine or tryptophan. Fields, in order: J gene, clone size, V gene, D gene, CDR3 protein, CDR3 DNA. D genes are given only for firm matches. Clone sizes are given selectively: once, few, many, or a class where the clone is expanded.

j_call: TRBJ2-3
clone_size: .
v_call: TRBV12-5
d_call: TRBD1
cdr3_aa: CASGLDRTGGTDTQYF
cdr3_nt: TGTGCTAGTGGCCTAGACCGGACAGGAGGCACAGATACGCAGTATTTT

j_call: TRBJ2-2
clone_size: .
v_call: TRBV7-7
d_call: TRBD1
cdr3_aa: CASSLASTGNKPNTGELFF
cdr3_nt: TGTGCCAGCAGCTTAGCCTCGACAGGGAATAAACCGAACACCGGGGAGCTGTTTTTT

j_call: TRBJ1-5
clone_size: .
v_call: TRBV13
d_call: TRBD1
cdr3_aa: CASSLGTGGRQPQHF
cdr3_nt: TGTGCCAGCAGCTTAGGGACAGGGGGTCGGCAGCCCCAGCATTTT

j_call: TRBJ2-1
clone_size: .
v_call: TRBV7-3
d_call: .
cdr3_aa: CASSLTSGVLGNEQFF
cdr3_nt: TGTGCCAGCAGCTTAACCTCCGGGGTACTTGGCAATGAGCAGTTCTTC

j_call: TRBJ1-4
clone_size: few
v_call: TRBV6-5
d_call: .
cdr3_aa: CASSYAGPAEKLFF
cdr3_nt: TGTGCCAGCAGTTACGCGGGCCCCGCGGAAAAACTGTTTTTT

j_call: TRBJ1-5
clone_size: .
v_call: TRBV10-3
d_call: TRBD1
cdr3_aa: CAISEGTGSLPQHF
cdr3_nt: TGTGCCATCAGTGAGGGGACAGGTTCCCTTCCCCAGCATTTT

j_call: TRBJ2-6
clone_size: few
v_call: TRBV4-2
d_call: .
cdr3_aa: CASSQGGGALSGANVLTF
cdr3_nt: TGTGCCAGCAGCCAAGGAGGAGGGGCACTCTCTGGGGCCAACGTCCTGACTTTC

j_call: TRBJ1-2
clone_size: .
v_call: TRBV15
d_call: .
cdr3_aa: CATSGHGGLRYGYTF
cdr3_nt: TGTGCCACCAGCGGACACGGGGGGCTACGCTATGGCTACACCTTC

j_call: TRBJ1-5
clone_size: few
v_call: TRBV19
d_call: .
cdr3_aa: CASSWGVGDQPQHF
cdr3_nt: TGTGCCAGTAGCTGGGGGGTGGGAGATCAGCCCCAGCATTTT

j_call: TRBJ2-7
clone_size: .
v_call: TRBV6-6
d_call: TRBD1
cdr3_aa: CASTTTGGHEQYF
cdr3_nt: TGTGCCAGCACCACCACAGGGGGCCACGAGCAGTACTTC

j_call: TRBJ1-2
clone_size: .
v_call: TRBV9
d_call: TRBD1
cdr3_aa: CASSVGTGNYGYTF
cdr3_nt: TGTGCCAGCAGCGTCGGGACAGGGAACTATGGCTACACCTTC

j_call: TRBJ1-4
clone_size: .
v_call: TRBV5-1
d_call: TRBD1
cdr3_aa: CASSLGSTGGLEKLFF
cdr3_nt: TGCGCCAGCAGCTTGGGTTCGACAGGGGGCTTGGAAAAACTGTTTTTT